These 19 T cell receptor beta chains were all obtained from the same sample, sequenced in a study of cytomegalovirus exposure and HLA in healthy donors. Vbeta (60) and Jbeta (13) primers were used in the PCR. The table came from immunoSEQ multiplex PCR; TCRdb's copy has only in-frame clones and leaves some out. The sample yields more than 90,000 clones, approximately 76% seen once. Sequencing was done on a sample of PBMCs. The receptors shown here come from a man aged 40-55 years in good health and CMV-seronegative.

The rearrangement links TRBV19 to TRBJ1-2; maybe TRBD1 (6 bases). CDR3 size: 15 residues. V lost 3 bases and J lost 6, with 17 bases in between. In germline, CDR1 is LNHDA, CDR2 SQIVND (reference sequence). The CDR3 DNA reads as TGTGCCAGTAGTATTACGGGCGGGGGGCACGATGGCTACACCTTC. This gives the protein CASSITGGGHDGYTF.

The genes are TRBV30 and TRBJ1-5, with D possibly matching TRBD1 (5 bases). Germline V lookup: CDR1 GTSNPN, CDR2 SVGIG (reference sequence). The V end lost 2 bases, the J end lost 6 bases, and 11 bases lay between the germline ends. The CDR3 is 13 amino acids. The DNA for the CDR3 is TGTGCCTGGAGTCCCGACAGCTCTCAGCCCCAGCATTTT. This codes for CAWSPDSSQPQHF.

The J gene is TRBJ2-7, the V gene TRBV10-3, with D maybe TRBD2 (5 bases). Trimming took off 0 bases at V and 4 bases at J, with 13 bases between the two ends. The germline CDR1 and CDR2 sequences are ENHRY and SYGVKD. This CDR3 comprises 15 residues. CDR3 region: CAISESIGVRYEQYV. The CDR3 DNA sequence: TGTGCCATCAGTGAGTCGATCGGGGTTAGGTACGAGCAGTACGTC.

This clone was found once. This chain connects TRBV7-2 to TRBJ1-6; D might be TRBD1 (6 bases). The CDR3 extends over 17 amino acids. V was shortened by 0 bases and J by 6 bases, with 15 bases between the two germline ends. In germline, CDR1 is SGHTA, CDR2 FQGNSA. The CDR3 sequence: CASSLAGGGLLNSPLHF. For the CDR3, the DNA is TGTGCCAGCAGCTTAGCTGGGGGGGGCCTCCTTAATTCACCCCTCCACTTT.

The J gene is TRBJ2-1, the V gene TRBV4-2; 13 nucleotides line up with TRBD2. CDR3 size: 17 residues. After removal of 0 bases from V and 9 bases from J, the junction contained 8 bases not matched to a gene. CDR1 and CDR2 (germline): LGHNA, YNFKEQ. Here the CDR3 reads CASSQETSGGTLGEQFF. CDR3 in DNA: TGTGCCAGCAGCCAAGAGACTAGCGGGGGGACTCTGGGTGAGCAGTTCTTC.

V is TRBV5-1 and J is TRBJ2-1; 8 positions agree with TRBD1. J was trimmed by 2 bases and V by 6 bases; bases with no gene match: 10. Germline-derived CDR1 and CDR2 are SGHRS and YFSETQ. The CDR3 runs to 16 residues. The CDR3 spells CASTPNRQGTYNEQFF. The DNA of the CDR3 is TGCGCCAGCACCCCTAACCGACAGGGGACCTACAATGAGCAGTTCTTC.

J is TRBJ2-2 and V is TRBV7-3; TRBD1 matches at 11 bases. The CDR3 totals 15 residues. The junction had 4 bases not matched to a gene; V was cut back by 5 bases and J by 5 bases. Germline V gene lookup returns CDR1 SGHTA and CDR2 FQGTGA. For the CDR3, the DNA is TGTGCCAGCAGCGGACAGGGGGCGCCTACCGGGGAGCTGTTTTTT. Translated: CASSGQGAPTGELFF.

This clone was counted a few times. The V gene is TRBV10-3, the J gene TRBJ1-2, with 7 bases lining up with TRBD1. Germline lookup yields CDR1 ENHRY and CDR2 SYGVKD. Unmatched junction bases numbered 4, after V lost 3 bases and J lost 0 bases. This CDR3 is 15 amino acids long. CDR3 in DNA: TGTGCCATCAGTGATATGACAGGGACTAACTATGGCTACACCTTC. It yields the protein CAISDMTGTNYGYTF.

The chain couples TRBV6-6 to TRBJ2-2; 7 bases fit TRBD2. The germline gives CDR1 MNHNY, CDR2 SVGAGI (reference sequence). After removal of 2 bases from V and 4 bases from J, the junction contained 4 bases not matched to a gene. The CDR3 is 15 amino acids. The CDR3 sequence: CASSYIGEGTGELFF. The DNA of the CDR3 is TGTGCCAGCAGTTACATAGGGGAGGGCACCGGGGAGCTGTTTTTT.

This clone was recorded only once. This chain connects TRBV2 to TRBJ1-4; possible D gene TRBD1, 5 bases. The ends were cut back, 6 bases at V and 7 bases at J, with 15 bases in the middle. The germline V gene encodes CDR1 SNHLY and CDR2 FYNNEI. There are 14 residues in the CDR3. DNA of the CDR3: TGTGCCAGCAGCGAACAGGAACGAAGTGAAAAACTGTTTTTT. It yields the protein CASSEQERSEKLFF.

The chain combines TRBV19 with TRBJ1-1; 7 bases are a match to TRBD1. The germline CDR1 and CDR2 sequences are LNHDA and SQIVND (reference sequence). After removal of 4 bases from V and 0 bases from J, the junction contained 11 bases not matched to a gene. This CDR3 has 17 residues. The CDR3 is CASSTTPPQGMNTEAFF. The CDR3 coding sequence is TGTGCCAGTAGTACTACACCTCCACAGGGGATGAACACTGAAGCTTTCTTT.

The chain joins TRBV7-2 to TRBJ1-6; the D is unclear. Germline V gene data show CDR1 as SGHTA and CDR2 as FQGNSA. V gave up 4 bases and J gave up 13 bases, with 14 bases separating them. CDR3 length: 13 amino acids. CDR3 protein: CASSSSRLIPLHF. In DNA form, the CDR3 reads TGTGCCAGCAGCTCGTCGAGGCTGATCCCCCTCCACTTT.

A remark on this clone: The junction departs from the called germline gene at one end, perhaps through a read error. The chain couples TRBV7-9 to TRBJ2-1; the match to TRBD2 covers 7 bases. Germline V lookup: CDR1 SEHNR, CDR2 FQNEAQ (reference sequence). CDR3 length: 17 residues. CDR3 in DNA: TGTTCCAGCAGCCGAGCACAACTAGCGACCTTGGGCAATGAGCAGTTCTTC. Its translation is CSSSRAQLATLGNEQFF. The full variable domain, with the rest looked up from reference TRBV7-9 and TRBJ2-1, is DTGVSQNPRHKITKRGQNVTFRCDPISEHNRLYWYRQTLGQGPEFLTYFQNEAQLEKSRLLSDRFSAERPKGSFSTLEIQRTEQGDSAMYLCSSSRAQLATLGNEQFFGPGTRLTVL.

This chain uses TRBV19 with TRBJ2-3; 13 bases line up with TRBD2. V lost 3 bases, J lost 6 bases, and 9 bases stayed unmatched. This CDR3 contains 17 residues. Germline CDR1 LNHDA, CDR2 SQIVND (reference sequence). DNA of the CDR3: TGTGCCAGTAGTATTCGGACTAGCGGGGGCCTGGGGGATACGCAGTATTTT. Translation gives CASSIRTSGGLGDTQYF. Filled out from reference TRBV19 and TRBJ2-3, the complete variable domain reads DGGITQSPKYLFRKEGQNVTLSCEQNLNHDAMYWYRQDPGQGLRLIYYSQIVNDFQKGDIAEGYSVSREKKESFPLTVTSAQKNPTAFYLCASSIRTSGGLGDTQYFGPGTRLTVL.

This clone was observed a handful of times. V gene TRBV30 combines with J gene TRBJ1-6; 7 nucleotides match TRBD1. This CDR3 has 14 residues. Germline V gene data show CDR1 as GTSNPN and CDR2 as SVGIG (reference sequence). V shed 5 bases and J 7 bases; nucleotides not matched to a gene: 8. CDR3 in DNA: TGTGCCTGGGCCCAGTGGGACAGAAATTCACCCCTCCACTTT. This gives the protein CAWAQWDRNSPLHF.

This chain uses TRBV19 with TRBJ1-3, with D tentatively TRBD1 (6 bases). The CDR3 runs to 15 residues. V was pared by 5 bases and J by 0 bases, with 11 bases between. Germline V CDR1 and CDR2: LNHDA, SQIVND (reference sequence). The CDR3 DNA sequence: TGTGCCAGTAGTTCGGGACATTCCTCTGGAAACACCATATATTTT. Translation gives CASSSGHSSGNTIYF. The whole variable domain, remainder taken from reference TRBV19 and TRBJ1-3, is DGGITQSPKYLFRKEGQNVTLSCEQNLNHDAMYWYRQDPGQGLRLIYYSQIVNDFQKGDIAEGYSVSREKKESFPLTVTSAQKNPTAFYLCASSSGHSSGNTIYFGEGSWLTVV.

The rearrangement links TRBV28 to TRBJ2-7, with TRBD2 identical over 7 bases. Trimming removed 2 bases from V and 1 base from J; junction bases left unmatched: 2. Per the germline V gene, CDR1 is MDHEN and CDR2 is SYDVKM. The length of the CDR3 is 14 residues. The CDR3 nucleotides are TGTGCCAGCAGTTTAGGGGGGGGTTCCTACGAGCAGTACGTC. It yields the protein CASSLGGGSYEQYV.

The V and J genes are TRBV6-5 and TRBJ2-7, with 7 bases identical to TRBD1. Germline loops: CDR1 MNHEY, CDR2 SVGAGI. The V and J ends lost 5 bases and 12 bases, in that order; junction bases with no gene match: 16. CDR3 length: 14 amino acids. For the CDR3, the DNA is TGTGCCAGCAGTCAATCTCCGGGACAGAATACTCTGTACGTC. This translates into CASSQSPGQNTLYV.

The chain is built from TRBV7-2 and TRBJ2-1, with 13 bases lining up with TRBD2. CDR3 length: 15 residues. J gave up 6 bases and V 5 bases, and 4 bases lay outside the gene matches. Germline CDR1 is SGHTA and CDR2 is FQGNSA. The CDR3 sequence: CASSTSGGVVNEQFF. Written as DNA, the CDR3 is TGTGCCAGCAGCACTAGCGGGGGGGTGGTCAATGAGCAGTTCTTC.